The 29 T cell receptor beta chains below come from one sample, sequenced in a study of cytomegalovirus exposure and HLA in healthy donors. PCR amplification relied on 60 Vbeta primers (plus 13 Jbeta primers). Clones were sequenced by immunoSEQ multiplex PCR, and TCRdb holds only the in-frame ones, with some missing. The profile covers around 120,000 clones, with around 83% appearing a single time and over 0.95% taken by the ten largest. Sequencing input: PBMCs. Receptors were obtained from a girl aged 2 to 10 in good health and CMV-seronegative.

The rearrangement uses TRBV7-9 and TRBJ1-2, with 7 bases that match TRBD1. Trimming took 5 bases from V and 2 from J; bases not matched to a gene: 14. This CDR3 has 17 amino acids. CDR1 is SEHNR and CDR2 is FQNEAQ in the germline V gene (reference sequence). CDR3 protein: CASSAPGQPRNNYGYTF. CDR3 coding DNA: TGTGCCAGCAGCGCACCGGGACAGCCACGAAACAACTATGGCTACACCTTC.

The chain combines TRBV29-1 with TRBJ1-2; tentatively, D is TRBD1 (5 bases). Looked up from germline, CDR1 is SQVTM and CDR2 is ANQGSEA. The CDR3 spans 12 residues. V lost 3 bases, J lost 4 bases, and 9 bases lay in between. CDR3 nucleotide sequence: TGCAGCGTTGAGACCAGGGCCTATGGCTACACCTTC. It is translated as CSVETRAYGYTF. Full variable domain (remainder filled in from reference TRBV29-1 and TRBJ1-2): SAVISQKPSRDICQRGTSLTIQCQVDSQVTMMFWYRQQPGQSLTLIATANQGSEATYESGFVIDKFPISRPNLTFSTLTVSNMSPEDSSIYLCSVETRAYGYTFGSGTRLTVV.

CDR3 DNA sequence: TGTGCCAGCAGTCCAACAGGGGTGCAGTACTTC. Translated: CASSPTGVQYF. V and J are TRBV28 and TRBJ2-7; TRBD1 agrees at 7 bases. V lost 5 bases and J lost 9; bases outside the gene matches: 4. CDR3 length equals 11 residues. Germline V gene lookup returns CDR1 MDHEN and CDR2 SYDVKM.

The chain is built from TRBV10-3 and TRBJ1-1, with TRBD1 identical over 10 bases. The V segment lost 6 bases and the J segment 6 bases; nucleotides outside the gene matches: 10. Per the germline V gene, CDR1 is ENHRY and CDR2 is SYGVKD. The CDR3 has 15 amino acids. The chain's CDR3 is CAISDNPGQGPEAFF. The CDR3 nucleotides are TGTGCCATCAGCGACAATCCGGGACAGGGGCCTGAAGCTTTCTTT.

The V call is TRBV7-3, the J call TRBJ1-1; TRBD1 agrees at 9 bases. Trimming cost V 3 bases and J 3 bases; bases outside gene matches: 8. The V gene's germline CDR1 is SGHTA and CDR2 FQGTGA. The CDR3 runs 16 residues. The CDR3 loop reads CASSLSPGQGDTEAFF. The CDR3 coding sequence is TGTGCCAGCAGCTTGTCCCCGGGACAGGGTGACACTGAAGCTTTCTTT.

This clone was seen a few times. The chain couples TRBV5-4 to TRBJ1-1; 12 positions agree with TRBD1. CDR3 length: 15 residues. Trimming took 4 bases from V and 3 from J; bases not matched to a gene: 4. CDR1 and CDR2 from the germline V gene are SGHNT and YYREEE (reference sequence). The CDR3 sequence: CASSPGQGAYTEAFF. CDR3 sequence (DNA): TGTGCCAGCAGCCCGGGACAGGGGGCCTACACTGAAGCTTTCTTT.

This sequence joins TRBV7-2 and TRBJ1-2; no reliable D call. The CDR3 has 13 residues. The germline V gene encodes CDR1 SGHTA and CDR2 FQGNSA. The V and J ends lost 3 bases and 0 bases respectively, with 5 bases between them. CDR3 sequence (DNA): TGTGCCAGCAGCTTCTATGCTAACTATGGCTACACCTTC. Amino acid sequence: CASSFYANYGYTF.

The genes are TRBV4-2 and TRBJ2-7, with D possibly being TRBD2 (5 bases). Germline V gene lookup returns CDR1 LGHNA and CDR2 YNFKEQ. There are 17 residues in the CDR3. The V and J ends lost 0 bases and 4 bases respectively, with 19 bases between them. CDR3 DNA: TGTGCCAGCAGCCAAGACCTCCTTCGAGGGATCGGTTACGAGCAGTACTTC. Its translation: CASSQDLLRGIGYEQYF.

The chain carries TRBV10-3 and TRBJ2-7, with a tentative D call TRBD1 (5 bases). Looked up from germline, CDR1 is ENHRY and CDR2 is SYGVKD. The CDR3 contains 13 residues. The V end was cut by 2 bases, the J end by 4 bases, with 9 bases between. The CDR3 protein is CAISEDSTYEQYF. CDR3 DNA: TGTGCCATCAGTGAGGACAGCACTTACGAGCAGTACTTC.

This chain uses TRBV25-1 with TRBJ2-1; 7 nucleotides align to TRBD1. V lost 6 bases, J lost 5 bases, and 4 bases stayed unmatched. Germline V gives CDR1 MGHDK, CDR2 SYGVNS. The CDR3 loop spans 13 amino acids. The DNA of the CDR3 is TGTGCCAGCAGAGGGGACAGACACAATGAGCAGTTCTTC. It encodes CASRGDRHNEQFF.

V usage is TRBV5-6 and J usage is TRBJ1-1; D not certain. Germline assignment: CDR1 SGHDT and CDR2 YYEEEE. This CDR3 comprises 15 residues. V was pared by 0 bases and J by 3 bases, with 12 bases between. The CDR3 sequence: CASSLASREDTEAFF. The CDR3 nucleotides are TGTGCCAGCAGCTTGGCTTCTCGGGAAGACACTGAAGCTTTCTTT.

In this sample, this clone turned up once. The V gene is TRBV29-1, the J gene TRBJ1-1; weak D call: TRBD1 (5 bases). V was clipped by 8 bases and J by 4 bases, with 17 bases between them. Germline lookup yields CDR1 SQVTM and CDR2 ANQGSEA. The length of the CDR3 is 13 residues. The CDR3 protein is CSSSGGVGTEAFF. In DNA, the CDR3 is TGCAGCTCGTCGGGGGGGGTGGGCACTGAAGCTTTCTTT.

The V call is TRBV6-1, the J call TRBJ1-1, with unresolved D. V was clipped by 0 bases and J by 5 bases, with 10 bases between them. Germline V CDR1 and CDR2: MNHNS, SASEGT. The CDR3 sequence is 14 residues long. CDR3: CASSEAGQRTEAFF. The DNA of the CDR3 is TGTGCCAGCAGTGAAGCCGGTCAGAGGACTGAAGCTTTCTTT.

The chain links TRBV18 to TRBJ1-5; D might be TRBD1 (5 bases). The CDR3 extends over 15 amino acids. The V gene lost 5 bases and the J gene lost 0 bases, with 11 bases spanning the gap. Germline CDR1 is KGHSH and CDR2 is LQKENI. CDR3 residues: CASSVQGNSNQPQHF. In DNA form, the CDR3 reads TGTGCCAGCTCAGTCCAGGGCAATAGCAATCAGCCCCAGCATTTT. Drawing the rest from reference TRBV18 and TRBJ1-5, the complete variable domain is NAGVMQNPRHLVRRRGQEARLRCSPMKGHSHVYWYRQLPEEGLKFMVYLQKENIIDESGMPKERFSAEFPKEGPSILRIQQVVRGDSAAYFCASSVQGNSNQPQHFGDGTRLSIL.

This chain joins TRBV28 and TRBJ2-3; D unclear. CDR1 MDHEN and CDR2 SYDVKM come from the germline V gene. CDR3 length: 16 amino acids. Trimming removed 7 bases at V and 2 bases at J, with 19 bases between. As DNA, the CDR3 is TGTGCCAGCACCCCCCCCGCCGTCCTACCCACAGATACGCAGTATTTT. Protein sequence: CASTPPAVLPTDTQYF.

The chain employs TRBV7-6 and TRBJ2-3, with a tentative D call TRBD1 (6 bases). Trimming shortened V by 5 bases and J by 0 bases, and 12 bases separated the two germline ends. CDR3 length equals 15 residues. The germline V gene encodes CDR1 SGHVS and CDR2 FNYEAQ. In DNA, the CDR3 is TGTGCCAGCAGCCTCAACAGGGTCAGCACAGATACGCAGTATTTT. Translating gives CASSLNRVSTDTQYF.

The table lists this clone with a count of one. The chain has TRBV6-5 and TRBJ2-7; tentatively, D is TRBD1 (6 bases). CDR1 and CDR2 (germline): MNHEY, SVGAGI. V lost 7 bases and J lost 4, with 14 bases in between. The CDR3 is 13 residues long. CDR3 nucleotide sequence: TGTGCCAGCAAAAGGGACACCAGTTACGAGCAGTACTTC. This codes for CASKRDTSYEQYF.

The chain joins TRBV10-2 to TRBJ2-1, with TRBD2 matching 14 bases. Germline assignment: CDR1 WSHSY and CDR2 SAAADI. The CDR3 length is 16 residues. V trimming: 6 bases; J trimming: 6 bases; junction bases outside the gene matches: 7. CDR3 loop: CASSAGTSGSGNEQFF. The DNA for the CDR3 is TGCGCCAGCAGCGCCGGGACTAGCGGGAGTGGCAATGAGCAGTTCTTC.

The V gene is TRBV2, the J gene TRBJ2-3, with 8 nucleotides matching TRBD1. V gave up 6 bases and J gave up 0 bases; unmatched junction bases: 5. Looked up from germline, CDR1 is SNHLY and CDR2 is FYNNEI. The CDR3 covers 15 residues. CDR3 in DNA: TGTGCCAGCAGCCACCGGGACAGGAGCACAGATACGCAGTATTTT. Its protein product is CASSHRDRSTDTQYF.

The chain joins TRBV19 to TRBJ1-4; tentatively, D is TRBD1 (5 bases). The CDR3 is made up of 14 amino acids. The V gene's germline CDR1 is LNHDA and CDR2 SQIVND (reference sequence). The ends were cut back, 5 bases at V and 8 bases at J, with 15 bases in the middle. The CDR3 region has the DNA TGTGCCAGTAGTCCAACCGCAGGGAGGGAAAAACTGTTTTTT. Translation: CASSPTAGREKLFF.

V and J are TRBV19 and TRBJ2-1, with D maybe TRBD1 (6 bases). Trimming shortened V by 5 bases and J by 8 bases, and 19 bases separated the two germline ends. The germline V gene has CDR1 LNHDA and CDR2 SQIVND (reference sequence). This CDR3 contains 15 residues. The CDR3 sequence is CASSGNRVVYDEQFF. The DNA of the CDR3 is TGTGCCAGTAGTGGCAACAGGGTTGTTTATGATGAGCAGTTCTTC.

This CDR3 is CASSLLAETGVTEAFF. CDR3 sequence (DNA): TGCGCCAGCAGCTTGTTGGCGGAAACAGGGGTCACTGAAGCTTTCTTT. The chain joins TRBV5-1 to TRBJ1-1; 7 nucleotides agree with TRBD1. Germline lookup yields CDR1 SGHRS and CDR2 YFSETQ. CDR3 length equals 16 residues. V was clipped by 1 base and J by 4 bases; unmatched bases: 10.

The chain combines TRBV6-1 with TRBJ1-4; TRBD1 matches 7 bases. Per germline, CDR1 MNHNS and CDR2 SASEGT. CDR3 length equals 15 residues. Trimming removed 5 bases from V and 4 bases from J; junction bases left unmatched: 7. CDR3 sequence: CASSRDSTDNEKLFF. In nucleotides, the CDR3 is TGTGCCAGCAGTAGGGACAGCACCGATAATGAAAAACTGTTTTTT.

This rearrangement joins TRBV21-1 to TRBJ2-1; the DNA was not compared with TRBD2, the D call given in the table. TRBV21-1 is assigned pseudogene status. The CDR3 spans 14 residues. CDR3 coding DNA: TGTGCCAGCAGCAATAGGGAGGATTACAATGAGCAGTTCTTC. This translates into CASSNREDYNEQFF.

The rearrangement links TRBV7-9 to TRBJ2-7; 9 nucleotides match TRBD2. The trim removed 4 bases at V and 6 bases at J, leaving 10 bases unmatched. Per germline, CDR1 SEHNR and CDR2 FQNEAQ (reference sequence). This CDR3 has 15 amino acids. In DNA form, the CDR3 reads TGTGCCAGCAGCTACGGGACTAGCCTTTCCCTCGAGCAGTACTTC. It specifies CASSYGTSLSLEQYF.

The chain links TRBV7-9 to TRBJ1-2, with a tentative D call TRBD1 (6 bases). Germline V gene data show CDR1 as SEHNR and CDR2 as FQNEAQ (reference sequence). V was pared by 1 base and J by 7 bases, with 7 bases between. The CDR3 extends over 12 amino acids. The DNA for the CDR3 is TGTGCCAGCAGCTTAGAAGGGGGTGGCTACACCTTC. Its protein is CASSLEGGGYTF.

The chain joins TRBV2 to TRBJ2-7, with D unresolved. This CDR3 spans 12 amino acids. Germline loops: CDR1 SNHLY, CDR2 FYNNEI. The germline V and J ends were trimmed by 5 bases and 2 bases, with 7 bases remaining between them. CDR3 sequence: CASSYTTYEQYF. The CDR3 nucleotides are TGTGCCAGCAGTTACACGACCTACGAGCAGTACTTC.

The chain recombines TRBV5-6 with TRBJ1-4; tentative D call: TRBD1 (6 bases). V lost 0 bases and J 8 bases, leaving 17 bases between the germline ends. The CDR3 has 16 residues. The germline V gene encodes CDR1 SGHDT and CDR2 YYEEEE. CDR3 in amino acids: CASSLGAGRGREKLFF. DNA of the CDR3: TGTGCCAGCAGCTTGGGGGCCGGCAGGGGACGGGAAAAACTGTTTTTT.

The genes are TRBV19 and TRBJ2-1, with 10 bases identical to TRBD2. The CDR3 spans 16 residues. Germline CDR1 reads LNHDA; CDR2 reads SQIVND (reference sequence). V lost 6 bases, J lost 8 bases, and 13 bases stayed unmatched. The CDR3 DNA follows: TGTGCCAGTAGCTCAACTCCAGCGGGAGGGTTCTATGAGCAGTTCTTC. Its protein product is CASSSTPAGGFYEQFF. Full variable domain (missing parts from reference TRBV19 and TRBJ2-1): DGGITQSPKYLFRKEGQNVTLSCEQNLNHDAMYWYRQDPGQGLRLIYYSQIVNDFQKGDIAEGYSVSREKKESFPLTVTSAQKNPTAFYLCASSSTPAGGFYEQFFGPGTRLTVL.